The entry that follows covers one TCR beta chain sequence. The sample holds a few counts of this clone. Its specific antigen is unknown. Nothing much larger sits one base from this clone, and base qualities are not available. This record belongs to a study of beta chain features in type 1 diabetes (dated by TCRdb to about 2018). About the investigation overall: Patients and healthy donors did not differ in mean age, gender distribution, total cell number or subset yield. A total of 90 million to 120 million sorted cells were examined across all samples, and a strong correlation was observed between cell number per subset and RNA yield. Regulatory and stem cell-like memory subsets were obtained from only 8 patients and roughly eight healthy donors, while naive and central memory subsets were obtained from all 30 or so donors. In the study, TCRB repertoires of sorted circulating CD4+ T cell subsets from recently diagnosed type 1 diabetes patients were compared with those of matched healthy donors.

A single peripheral blood draw of approximately 110 mL on average was collected from each donor into heparinised tubes. A BD FACSAria II and a panel including CD45RO, CCR7, CD25, CD127, CD95 and CD27 were used to sort naive, central memory, regulatory and stem cell-like memory CD4+ T cells. A purity above 95% was achieved for all sorted populations. PBMCs were separated immediately by Lymphoprep density gradient centrifugation and were stained directly, without being cultured. Samples were stained and sorted in pairs, with one healthy donor and one patient per experiment, so that batch effects were minimized. The entire isolated RNA was reverse transcribed using the High Capacity cDNA Reverse Transcription Kit, and thus expressed TCRB transcripts were sequenced. Deep immunoSEQ sequencing was applied to naive, central memory and regulatory T cell samples, giving an average of roughly 3.3 million total reads per sample. Sorted cells were lysed in RLT buffer and RNA was extracted with DNase-treated RNeasy Micro or Mini kits, depending on cell number. Each cell subset was processed separately to prevent cross-contamination, with patient and healthy donor samples processed together. TCRB sequences were amplified from cDNA with the immunoSEQ multiplex PCR, producing 87-bp fragments spanning the CDR3 region. Amplicons were sequenced on the Illumina HiSeq platform. The published analysis was carried out like this. Synthetic template baselines were used to correct PCR bias computationally, reads within Hamming distance 2 were collapsed, and singletons that could not be merged were discarded. Reads were aligned to IMGT to assign V, D and J genes, CDR3 length, and insertions or deletions at six rearrangement sites. Within each subset, clonotype counts were normalized to sorted cell number, and only after that were true diversity and Gini coefficients computed with the tcR R package. Repertoire sharing was quantified using the overlap coefficient calculated on TCRB nucleotide sequences. Out-of-frame TCRB sequences from naive cells were analyzed as a proxy for the pre-selection repertoire. The immuneACCESS repertoire file appears here via TCRdb, limited to in-frame rearrangements. These files lack a portion of the clones; in checked studies, under half of the deficit traces to unresolved V genes, and the cause of the others is not known. V and J calls and clone size are copied from that table; D and trimming were computed from the DNA. This sample has fewer than 300,000 clones in its table, and roughly 21% of those were observed once. Less than 0.035% of the sample is in the top ten clones.

Overall study outcomes, separate from this receptor: Shorter templates might be favored by PCR, yet because patient and control samples were amplified and corrected together, any such skew would affect both groups equally. Because cDNA rather than genomic DNA was sequenced, highly expressing activated cells could have been over-represented, although no difference in activation and CD3 levels was found between groups. Type 1 diabetes patients showed a moderate but significant shortening of TCRB CDR3 length in all four CD4+ subsets. HLA sub-analyses involved small numbers of individuals, so any influence of HLA type on TCRB rearrangement remained unresolved. Naive, central memory and regulatory TCRB repertoires appeared more similar among patients than among healthy donors. At VDJ recombination sites, type 1 diabetes patients had fewer insertions and more deleted nucleotides, which implies abnormalities in thymic rearrangement.

This TCR derives from a woman in her forties with type 1 diabetes. Specimen: naive CD4+ T cells from blood. According to the study, the label for this sample's cell subset or site signals: true naive CD4+ T cells.

This receptor has the CDR3 CASSSRGIDEQFF. The DNA sequence reads TGTGCCAGCAGCTCCAGGGGTATCGATGAGCAGTTCTTC. The sequence joins TRBV9 to TRBJ2-1; matching of 6 bases hints at TRBD1 as the D gene. Relative to germline, V is 4 bases shorter and J is 8 bases shorter, with 13 bases between their ends. CDR3 length: 13 amino acids, cysteine to phenylalanine. The sequence is cut down to CDR3 DNA, 39 bases in frame from base 1. CDR1 and CDR2 are read off the germline V gene as SGDLS and YYNGEE.